The 3 T cell receptor beta chains below were found in one sample sequenced in a study of cytomegalovirus exposure and HLA in healthy donors. PCR involved 60 Vbeta and 13 Jbeta primers. The protocol was immunoSEQ multiplex PCR, while the TCRdb copy is restricted to in-frame clones and leaves out a portion. The table shows around 150,000 clones, with roughly 80% occurring only once. Sample: PBMCs. All receptors come from a woman aged 25-40 years in good health and CMV-seropositive.

This rearrangement joins TRBV5-1 to TRBJ1-1; TRBD1 agrees at 8 bases. This CDR3 has 15 amino acids. Trimming removed 6 bases from V and 2 bases from J; junction bases left unmatched: 9. CDR1 and CDR2 (germline): SGHRS, YFSETQ. This CDR3 is CASTWTGFGNTEAFF. In DNA, the CDR3 is TGCGCCAGCACCTGGACAGGGTTTGGAAACACTGAAGCTTTCTTT.

V gene TRBV18 combines with J gene TRBJ2-7; 10 bases fit TRBD1. The ends lost 8 bases at V and 4 bases at J; junction bases unmatched: 11. Germline CDR1 is KGHSH and CDR2 is LQKENI. CDR3 length equals 15 residues. The CDR3 nucleotides are TGTGCCAGCCGTTCCGGGGACAGGGGCCTATACGAGCAGTACTTC. Encoded protein: CASRSGDRGLYEQYF.

J is TRBJ2-3 and V is TRBV27; the D is unclear. The CDR3 covers 14 residues. Germline-derived CDR1 and CDR2 are MNHEY and SMNVEV (reference sequence). V lost 0 bases, J lost 1 base, and 5 bases lay in between. The CDR3 loop is CASSLSQRTDTQYF. The CDR3, as DNA: TGTGCCAGCAGTTTATCACAGCGCACAGATACGCAGTATTTT.